The next 25 T cell receptor beta chains were all read from a single sample in a study of radiotherapy plus CTLA-4 blockade in lung cancer. Sequenced by immunoSEQ multiplex PCR; TCRdb stores in-frame clones only, minus some. Found here are around 130,000 clones, about nine tenths of them singletons; the top ten hold 5.5% to 8%. The sequencing here drew on peripheral blood, taken from a patient treated with radiotherapy plus ipilimumab. All receptors derive from a human donor with non-small cell lung cancer that progressed on radiotherapy plus ipilimumab.

The gene calls are TRBV30 and TRBJ2-2; no definite D call. CDR3 length: 12 residues. The V gene's germline CDR1 is GTSNPN and CDR2 SVGIG (reference sequence). The V and J ends lost 5 bases and 1 base respectively, with 5 bases between them. The CDR3 here is CAWAENTGELFF. DNA for the CDR3: TGTGCCTGGGCTGAGAACACCGGGGAGCTGTTTTTT. The entire variable domain, with the rest obtained from reference TRBV30 and TRBJ2-2, is as follows: SQTIHQWPATLVQPVGSPLSLECTVEGTSNPNLYWYRQAAGRGLQLLFYSVGIGQISSEVPQNLSASRPQDRQFILSSKKLLLSDSGFYLCAWAENTGELFFGEGSRLTVL.

V is TRBV19 and J is TRBJ2-3, with no clear D. The CDR3 spans 13 residues. V dropped 0 bases and J dropped 4 bases, with 5 bases sitting between them. Germline values: CDR1 LNHDA, CDR2 SQIVND (reference sequence). This CDR3 is CASSIDSADTQYF. The DNA for the CDR3 is TGTGCCAGTAGTATAGATTCCGCAGATACGCAGTATTTT.

The chain carries TRBV29-1 and TRBJ2-3; tentative D call: TRBD2 (5 bases). Germline V gene sequence: CDR1 SQVTM, CDR2 ANQGSEA. The CDR3 length is 12 residues. The CDR3, as DNA: TGCAGTCTGGCGCGGGGCACAGATACGCAGTATTTT. This gives the protein CSLARGTDTQYF.

The gene calls are TRBV29-1 and TRBJ2-1; perhaps D is TRBD1 or TRBD2 (6 bases each). Germline V gene lookup returns CDR1 SQVTM and CDR2 ANQGSEA. The length of the CDR3 is 13 residues. V was cut by 0 bases and J by 6 bases, with 9 bases left in between. The CDR3 sequence is CSVEDRGRNEQFF. The CDR3 DNA reads TGCAGCGTTGAAGATCGGGGGCGCAATGAGCAGTTCTTC.

This clone occurred a few times. The genes are TRBV11-2 and TRBJ2-1; D not certain. CDR1 SGHAT and CDR2 FQNNGV come from the germline V gene. This CDR3 contains 12 residues. The germline V and J ends were trimmed by 5 bases and 0 bases, with 2 bases remaining between them. The DNA of the CDR3 is TGTGCCAGCAGCCCCTCCTACAATGAGCAGTTCTTC. Translation: CASSPSYNEQFF.

The rearrangement links TRBV29-1 to TRBJ1-2; D not certain. This CDR3 spans 16 amino acids. Germline V lookup: CDR1 SQVTM, CDR2 ANQGSEA. V was pared by 7 bases and J by 0 bases, with 21 bases between. CDR3 residues: CSARGWESGPNYGYTF. DNA of the CDR3: TGCAGCGCCCGAGGATGGGAGAGCGGGCCTAACTATGGCTACACCTTC.

The chain recombines TRBV10-3 with TRBJ1-5; D remains ambiguous. Germline loops: CDR1 ENHRY, CDR2 SYGVKD. The V gene lost 8 bases and the J gene lost 0 bases, with 8 bases spanning the gap. The CDR3 loop spans 13 amino acids. This chain's CDR3 is CAIAGGSNQPQHF. CDR3 DNA sequence: TGTGCCATCGCGGGCGGTAGCAATCAGCCCCAGCATTTT.

The chain has TRBV7-9 and TRBJ1-3; the match to TRBD1 covers 8 bases. V was clipped by 7 bases and J by 4 bases; unmatched bases: 18. This CDR3 comprises 18 residues. Germline V lookup: CDR1 SEHNR, CDR2 FQNEAQ (reference sequence). The CDR3 nucleotides read TGTGCCAGCAACCAGGACAGGGCAGGAGTCAGAGGAGGAAACACCATATATTTT. Translated: CASNQDRAGVRGGNTIYF.

The genes are TRBV7-9 and TRBJ2-7; 7 bases line up with TRBD2. The CDR3 loop spans 13 amino acids. Germline CDR1 is SEHNR and CDR2 is FQNEAQ (reference sequence). V was pared by 8 bases and J by 7 bases, with 11 bases of the junction left unmatched. CDR3 bases: TGTGCCAGCCGGGGTGGCGGGAGTAATGAGCAGTACTTC. Protein product: CASRGGGSNEQYF.

The chain combines TRBV5-1 with TRBJ2-2; 8 nucleotides match TRBD2. Germline lookup yields CDR1 SGHRS and CDR2 YFSETQ. CDR3 length equals 15 residues. V trimming: 2 bases; J trimming: 1 base; junction bases outside the gene matches: 1. CDR3: CASSLLAVNTGELFF. The CDR3 DNA is TGCGCCAGCAGCTTACTAGCGGTGAACACCGGGGAGCTGTTTTTT. The whole variable domain, remainder taken from reference TRBV5-1 and TRBJ2-2, is KAGVTQTPRYLIKTRGQQVTLSCSPISGHRSVSWYQQTPGQGLQFLFEYFSETQRNKGNFPGRFSGRQFSNSRSEMNVSTLELGDSALYLCASSLLAVNTGELFFGEGSRLTVL.

This chain joins TRBV27 and TRBJ2-7, with TRBD2 matching over 9 bases. After removal of 2 bases from V and 2 bases from J, the junction contained 10 bases not matched to a gene. The germline gives CDR1 MNHEY, CDR2 SMNVEV (reference sequence). This CDR3 region has 17 residues. The CDR3 DNA reads TGTGCCAGCAGTTTAAGTCCCCCCCCTAGCGGGGCCTACGAGCAGTACTTC. Translating it yields CASSLSPPPSGAYEQYF.

The V gene is TRBV5-6, the J gene TRBJ1-2, with a weak D call TRBD1 (6 bases). The CDR3 length is 14 residues. In germline, CDR1 is SGHDT, CDR2 YYEEEE. The ends were cut back, 0 bases at V and 8 bases at J, with 14 bases in the middle. Here the CDR3 reads CASSLAGGGGGYTF. The DNA of the CDR3 is TGTGCCAGCAGCTTGGCCGGGGGCGGCGGAGGCTACACCTTC.

The chain couples TRBV5-1 to TRBJ2-5, with a possible D match to TRBD2 (7 bases). CDR1 and CDR2 from the germline V gene are SGHRS and YFSETQ. CDR3 size: 15 residues. Trimming pared 2 bases from V and 3 bases from J, leaving 14 bases between. The CDR3 region is CASSFDGEGEETQYF. CDR3 bases: TGCGCCAGCAGCTTCGATGGGGAGGGGGAAGAGACCCAGTACTTC.

The gene calls are TRBV5-4 and TRBJ1-1, with 8 bases aligning to TRBD1. From germline, CDR1 is SGHNT and CDR2 YYREEE (reference sequence). The CDR3 length is 17 residues. V lost 4 bases, J lost 1 base, and 12 bases stayed unmatched. CDR3: CASSPSPYDRGNTEAFF. As DNA, the CDR3 is TGTGCCAGCAGCCCTAGCCCCTACGACAGGGGGAACACTGAAGCTTTCTTT.

This rearrangement joins TRBV7-8 to TRBJ1-6, with TRBD1 matching over 10 bases. With 3 bases clipped from V and 7 bases from J, the junction kept 3 bases outside the gene matches. From germline, CDR1 is SGHVS and CDR2 FQNEAQ. The CDR3 totals 15 residues. The CDR3 reads CASSLGTGDNSPLHF. The CDR3 DNA reads TGTGCCAGCAGCTTGGGGACAGGGGACAATTCACCCCTCCACTTT. Together with reference TRBV7-8 and TRBJ1-6, the CDR3 gives the full variable domain: GAGVSQSPRYKVAKRGQDVALRCDPISGHVSLFWYQQALGQGPEFLTYFQNEAQLDKSGLPSDRFFAERPEGSVSTLKIQRTQQEDSAVYLCASSLGTGDNSPLHFGNGTRLTVT.

The rearrangement uses TRBV5-1 and TRBJ2-7; TRBD2 aligns across 9 bases. V was pared by 2 bases and J by 2 bases, with 5 bases of the junction left unmatched. Germline V gene lookup returns CDR1 SGHRS and CDR2 YFSETQ. The CDR3 consists of 15 residues. CDR3 in DNA: TGCGCCAGCAGCTTTAGCGGGAGAGGAACCTACGAGCAGTACTTC. Translating gives CASSFSGRGTYEQYF. The whole variable domain, filled in from reference TRBV5-1 and TRBJ2-7, reads KAGVTQTPRYLIKTRGQQVTLSCSPISGHRSVSWYQQTPGQGLQFLFEYFSETQRNKGNFPGRFSGRQFSNSRSEMNVSTLELGDSALYLCASSFSGRGTYEQYFGPGTRLTVT.

The chain combines TRBV7-2 with TRBJ1-4; D gene ambiguous. V lost 5 bases and J lost 5, with 15 bases in between. This CDR3 comprises 15 residues. CDR1 is SGHTA, CDR2 FQGNSA, per germline. The CDR3 sequence is CASSERVGWNEKLFF. The CDR3 DNA sequence: TGTGCCAGCAGCGAAAGGGTAGGATGGAATGAAAAACTGTTTTTT.

The chain is built from TRBV9 and TRBJ1-3; 7 nucleotides align to TRBD1. From germline, CDR1 is SGDLS and CDR2 YYNGEE. The CDR3 loop spans 14 amino acids. Trimming cost V 0 bases and J 4 bases; bases outside gene matches: 1. The CDR3 nucleotides read TGTGCCAGCAGCGTAGGACAGGGAGGAAACACCATATATTTT. This translates into CASSVGQGGNTIYF. The variable domain in full, with the rest retrieved from reference TRBV9 and TRBJ1-3, is DSGVTQTPKHLITATGQRVTLRCSPRSGDLSVYWYQQSLDQGLQFLIQYYNGEERAKGNILERFSAQQFPDLHSELNLSSLELGDSALYFCASSVGQGGNTIYFGEGSWLTVV.

This clone has a handful of counts. This chain connects TRBV7-6 to TRBJ1-1; D may be TRBD1 (6 bases). Trimming removed 1 base from V and 9 bases from J, with 12 bases in between. The CDR3 runs 13 residues. Germline CDR1 reads SGHVS; CDR2 reads FNYEAQ. CDR3 DNA: TGTGCCAGCAGCTTAGAGTTGCGGGGGCAAGCTTTCTTT. Amino acids: CASSLELRGQAFF.

This clone was recorded once. This chain uses TRBV19 with TRBJ1-2, with D possibly being TRBD1 (6 bases). Deletions cut 9 bases from V and 6 bases from J, with 17 bases between. In germline, CDR1 is LNHDA, CDR2 SQIVND (reference sequence). The CDR3 has 13 residues. CDR3 protein: CASQGSRGDGYTF. For the CDR3, the DNA is TGTGCCAGCCAGGGGTCTCGGGGCGATGGCTACACCTTC.

The chain carries TRBV7-3 and TRBJ1-5, with a tentative D call TRBD1 (5 bases). V lost 5 bases, J lost 6 bases, and 11 bases lay in between. The CDR3 is made up of 13 amino acids. Germline values: CDR1 SGHTA, CDR2 FQGTGA. CDR3 nucleotides: TGTGCCAGCAGCCTCACGGGGGGTCAGCCCCAGCATTTT. Amino acid sequence: CASSLTGGQPQHF.

V and J are TRBV7-9 and TRBJ1-1; D gene ambiguous. Germline-derived CDR1 and CDR2 are SEHNR and FQNEAQ (reference sequence). V was clipped by 1 base and J by 10 bases, with 7 bases between them. This CDR3 contains 11 residues. CDR3 loop: CASSLGPRAFF. CDR3 in DNA: TGTGCCAGCAGCTTAGGGCCAAGAGCTTTCTTT.

The rearrangement uses TRBV10-3 and TRBJ1-5; D not certain. Trimming cost V 0 bases and J 2 bases, with 5 bases left between them. CDR1 is ENHRY, CDR2 SYGVKD, per germline. There are 14 residues in the CDR3. CDR3 loop: CAISESAGNQPQHF. CDR3 coding DNA: TGTGCCATCAGTGAGTCGGCTGGCAATCAGCCCCAGCATTTT.

This chain links TRBV7-8 with TRBJ2-2, with a possible D match to TRBD1 (7 bases). V dropped 5 bases and J dropped 0 bases, with 13 bases sitting between them. CDR1 is SGHVS and CDR2 is FQNEAQ in the germline V gene. This CDR3 contains 16 residues. CDR3 loop: CASSPSRGANTGELFF. The CDR3 DNA reads TGTGCCAGCAGCCCCAGCAGGGGGGCGAACACCGGGGAGCTGTTTTTT.

The chain has TRBV5-1 and TRBJ1-1; maybe TRBD1 (6 bases). The CDR3 consists of 15 residues. V was clipped by 2 bases and J by 2 bases, with 13 bases between them. Looked up from germline, CDR1 is SGHRS and CDR2 is YFSETQ. The CDR3 reads CASSFPGTPNTEAFF. CDR3 in DNA: TGCGCCAGCAGCTTCCCCGGGACACCTAACACTGAAGCTTTCTTT.